Presented here are 27 T cell receptor beta chains from one specimen sequenced in a study of blood T cell repertoires in COVID-19. Repertoires were generated with immunoSEQ multiplex PCR, while TCRdb's copy carries only in-frame clones and drops some. The profile shows more than 200,000 clones, 88% of them singletons. The sequenced material came from peripheral blood. These receptors were obtained from a woman aged 55-75 years with acute or convalescent COVID-19.

V gene TRBV14 combines with J gene TRBJ1-6, with D unclear. The CDR3 loop spans 14 amino acids. V was pared by 0 bases and J by 7 bases, with 7 bases between. In germline, CDR1 is SGHDN, CDR2 FVKESK. The CDR3 protein is CASSQERRNSPLHF. The CDR3 DNA reads TGTGCCAGCAGCCAAGAGAGGAGGAATTCACCCCTCCACTTT.

The V call is TRBV10-3, the J call TRBJ2-7; 8 positions agree with TRBD1. Germline V lookup: CDR1 ENHRY, CDR2 SYGVKD. The CDR3 extends over 13 amino acids. V trimming: 6 bases; J trimming: 4 bases; junction bases outside the gene matches: 5. CDR3 protein: CAIRAGGSYEQYF. Here the CDR3 DNA reads TGTGCCATCAGGGCAGGGGGCTCGTACGAGCAGTACTTC.

The chain combines TRBV5-1 with TRBJ1-3; 9 bases map to TRBD1. The trim removed 4 bases at V and 1 base at J, leaving 9 bases unmatched. The V gene's germline CDR1 is SGHRS and CDR2 YFSETQ. The CDR3 runs to 17 residues. CDR3 nucleotide sequence: TGCGCCAGCAGCAGGGAGGGGACAGGGTATTCTGGAAACACCATATATTTT. It codes for CASSREGTGYSGNTIYF.

This sequence joins TRBV7-9 and TRBJ1-2, with 7 bases matching TRBD1. The J segment lost 4 bases and the V segment lost 6 bases, leaving 8 bases of the junction unmatched. Germline V CDR1 and CDR2: SEHNR, FQNEAQ (reference sequence). The CDR3 extends over 14 amino acids. The CDR3 loop is CASRSTGTAYGYTF. For the CDR3, the DNA is TGTGCCAGCAGATCTACAGGGACAGCCTATGGCTACACCTTC.

This rearrangement joins TRBV2 to TRBJ1-2; 7 bases are shared with TRBD1. J gave up 7 bases and V 1 base, and 6 bases lay outside the gene matches. Germline V gene data show CDR1 as SNHLY and CDR2 as FYNNEI. The CDR3 contains 14 residues. Here the CDR3 reads CASSEGKQGFGYTF. In nucleotides, the CDR3 is TGTGCCAGCAGTGAAGGGAAACAGGGGTTTGGCTACACCTTC.

This chain joins TRBV24-1 and TRBJ2-7; D uncertain. Germline V CDR1 and CDR2: KGHDR, SFDVKD. The CDR3 consists of 14 residues. The V and J ends lost 6 bases and 3 bases respectively, with 14 bases between them. The CDR3 loop reads CATSSQERNYEQYF. The CDR3 nucleotides are TGTGCCACCAGTTCCCAAGAGCGCAACTACGAGCAGTACTTC.

A few counts support this clone. The CDR3 nucleotides are TGTGCCACCAGCAGGGACAGGGGATATAACTATGGCTACACCTTC. Translation gives CATSRDRGYNYGYTF. The chain uses TRBV15 and TRBJ1-2; 9 bases are a match to TRBD1. Trimming removed 3 bases from V and 1 base from J; junction bases left unmatched: 3. Germline loops: CDR1 LNHNV, CDR2 YYDKDF (reference sequence). This CDR3 contains 15 residues.

This clone was detected a few times. The chain carries TRBV4-2 and TRBJ2-7, with TRBD2 matching over 14 bases. CDR3 length: 17 amino acids. After removal of 1 base from V and 5 bases from J, the junction contained 7 bases not matched to a gene. Germline-derived CDR1 and CDR2 are LGHNA and YNFKEQ. CDR3 residues: CASSQAGLAGVGDEQYF. The CDR3 DNA reads TGTGCCAGCAGCCAAGCGGGACTAGCGGGAGTTGGGGACGAGCAGTACTTC.

This clone showed up just a few times. This rearrangement joins TRBV5-6 to TRBJ1-4, with D perhaps TRBD1 (5 bases). This CDR3 region has 18 residues. V was pared by 2 bases and J by 0 bases, with 17 bases between. Germline CDR1 SGHDT, CDR2 YYEEEE. CDR3 DNA sequence: TGTGCCAGCAGCTTCACCTCAGGGTCCCGGGCAACTAATGAAAAACTGTTTTTT. Its translation is CASSFTSGSRATNEKLFF.

To note about this clone: The same CDR3 is also encoded by other DNA sequences in this sample. The chain combines TRBV7-9 with TRBJ1-4; D is uncertain. Germline V gene lookup returns CDR1 SEHNR and CDR2 FQNEAQ (reference sequence). V lost 5 bases and J lost 5, with 12 bases in between. The CDR3 is made up of 14 amino acids. The CDR3 nucleotides read TGTGCCAGCAGCCTAGGAGGAGGGAATGAAAAACTGTTTTTT. It is translated as CASSLGGGNEKLFF.

V usage is TRBV5-1 and J usage is TRBJ2-7; 9 bases match TRBD1. The CDR3 is made up of 14 amino acids. J gave up 2 bases and V 3 bases, and 3 bases lay outside the gene matches. Per germline, CDR1 SGHRS and CDR2 YFSETQ. The DNA for the CDR3 is TGCGCCAGCAGCTCGGGACAGGGAACCTACGAGCAGTACTTC. Translating gives CASSSGQGTYEQYF.

This rearrangement joins TRBV19 to TRBJ1-5, with TRBD1 as a possible D gene (5 bases). Trimming took off 6 bases at V and 0 bases at J, with 9 bases between the two ends. The CDR3 runs to 14 residues. CDR1 is LNHDA and CDR2 is SQIVND in the germline V gene (reference sequence). The CDR3 nucleotides are TGTGCCAGTAGACAGGACTATAGCAATCAGCCCCAGCATTTT. This gives the protein CASRQDYSNQPQHF. Filled out from reference TRBV19 and TRBJ1-5, the complete variable domain reads DGGITQSPKYLFRKEGQNVTLSCEQNLNHDAMYWYRQDPGQGLRLIYYSQIVNDFQKGDIAEGYSVSREKKESFPLTVTSAQKNPTAFYLCASRQDYSNQPQHFGDGTRLSIL.

This clone was detected only once. The chain uses TRBV15 and TRBJ2-5; 12 nucleotides agree with TRBD2. The CDR3 consists of 16 residues. Trimming took 3 bases from V and 4 from J; bases not matched to a gene: 6. Per germline, CDR1 LNHNV and CDR2 YYDKDF (reference sequence). CDR3 DNA: TGTGCCACCAGCAGGGACATGACTAGCGGGGGAGAGACCCAGTACTTC. Translating it yields CATSRDMTSGGETQYF.

This clone was detected only once. The gene calls are TRBV4-1 and TRBJ2-2, with 12 bases aligning to TRBD2. Germline assignment: CDR1 MGHRA and CDR2 YSYEKL. The ends lost 5 bases at V and 7 bases at J; junction bases unmatched: 11. The CDR3 loop spans 17 amino acids. CDR3 sequence (DNA): TGCGCCAGCAGCGGAAGGACTAGCGGGAATAGGGACGGGGAGCTGTTTTTT. Its protein product is CASSGRTSGNRDGELFF.

The chain combines TRBV7-9 with TRBJ1-2, with D possibly TRBD1 on 5 matching bases. The germline gives CDR1 SEHNR, CDR2 FQNEAQ (reference sequence). The CDR3 has 14 residues. V lost 5 bases, J lost 7 bases, and 17 bases lay in between. The DNA for the CDR3 is TGTGCCAGCAGCCCCATACGGGGGTCAGGTGGCTACACCTTC. Protein: CASSPIRGSGGYTF.

Turning to this clone: The sample carries other DNA sequences with the same CDR3. The genes are TRBV6-5 and TRBJ2-7; perhaps TRBD1 as D (7 bases). The CDR3 sequence is 14 residues long. Trimming took off 0 bases at V and 6 bases at J, with 12 bases between the two ends. Germline-derived CDR1 and CDR2 are MNHEY and SVGAGI. CDR3 protein: CASSYSRQGGEQYF. CDR3 sequence (DNA): TGTGCCAGCAGTTACTCGCGACAGGGAGGCGAGCAGTACTTC.

This clone was observed a single time. The rearrangement joins TRBV5-1 to TRBJ2-2, with 13 bases identical to TRBD2. With 4 bases clipped from V and 8 bases from J, the junction kept 11 bases outside the gene matches. Germline CDR1 SGHRS, CDR2 YFSETQ. The length of the CDR3 is 17 residues. In nucleotides, the CDR3 is TGCGCCAGCAGCCCCAGGACTAGCGGGGGCCCCAGGGGGGAGCTGTTTTTT. Translating it yields CASSPRTSGGPRGELFF. The entire variable domain, with the rest obtained from reference TRBV5-1 and TRBJ2-2, is as follows: KAGVTQTPRYLIKTRGQQVTLSCSPISGHRSVSWYQQTPGQGLQFLFEYFSETQRNKGNFPGRFSGRQFSNSRSEMNVSTLELGDSALYLCASSPRTSGGPRGELFFGEGSRLTVL.

The V and J genes are TRBV30 and TRBJ1-1, with a tentative D call TRBD1 (5 bases). Germline values: CDR1 GTSNPN, CDR2 SVGIG (reference sequence). This CDR3 has 14 residues. V lost 2 bases, J lost 0 bases, and 10 bases lay in between. CDR3 protein: CAWSPGVLNTEAFF. In DNA, the CDR3 is TGTGCCTGGAGTCCGGGGGTATTGAACACTGAAGCTTTCTTT.

V gene TRBV12-3 or TRBV12-4 combines with J gene TRBJ1-6; TRBD1 matches 7 bases. CDR3 length equals 13 residues. V dropped 6 bases and J dropped 7; count of bases not matched to a gene: 3. This CDR3 reads CASRPTGNSPLHF. The CDR3 DNA is TGTGCCAGCAGACCGACAGGGAATTCACCCCTCCACTTT.

The rearrangement joins TRBV19 to TRBJ1-1; TRBD1 might be the D (5 bases). Trimming pared 7 bases from V and 2 bases from J, leaving 14 bases between. The CDR3 consists of 14 residues. Germline assignment: CDR1 LNHDA and CDR2 SQIVND (reference sequence). The CDR3: CASTLRTLNTEAFF. CDR3 coding DNA: TGTGCCAGTACCCTTCGGACACTTAACACTGAAGCTTTCTTT.

In this sample, this clone turned up a few times. The chain employs TRBV6-6 and TRBJ2-1, with TRBD1 matching 8 bases. Germline-derived CDR1 and CDR2 are MNHNY and SVGAGI (reference sequence). The CDR3 runs 14 residues. Trimming removed 3 bases from V and 6 bases from J; junction bases left unmatched: 4. The CDR3, as DNA: TGTGCCAGCAGTTATCGGACAGGGACCAATGAGCAGTTCTTC. This encodes CASSYRTGTNEQFF.

The genes are TRBV15 and TRBJ1-1; D ambiguous. V lost 0 bases and J lost 0, with 14 bases in between. Germline V gene data show CDR1 as LNHNV and CDR2 as YYDKDF (reference sequence). This CDR3 is 17 amino acids long. DNA for the CDR3: TGTGCCACCAGCAGAGACCCGAACCGGGTCCTGAACACTGAAGCTTTCTTT. Translation: CATSRDPNRVLNTEAFF.

This clone was recorded a few times. V usage is TRBV28 and J usage is TRBJ2-4, with 8 bases aligning to TRBD1. Germline CDR1 is MDHEN and CDR2 is SYDVKM. V gave up 3 bases and J gave up 4 bases; unmatched junction bases: 5. This CDR3 has 15 amino acids. This CDR3 reads CASSLRGQAKNIQYF. Written as DNA, the CDR3 is TGTGCCAGCAGTTTGAGGGGACAGGCTAAAAACATTCAGTACTTC. The full variable domain, its missing parts supplied by reference TRBV28 and TRBJ2-4, is DVKVTQSSRYLVKRTGEKVFLECVQDMDHENMFWYRQDPGLGLRLIYFSYDVKMKEKGDIPEGYSVSREKKERFSLILESASTNQTSMYLCASSLRGQAKNIQYFGAGTRLSVL.

On this clone: A junction end diverges from the germline sequence, so it may reflect a read error. The V call is TRBV3-1 (or the pseudogene TRBV3-2), the J call TRBJ2-7; 9 nucleotides match TRBD2. The CDR3 extends over 14 amino acids. CDR1 and CDR2 from the germline V gene are LGHDT and YNNKEL (reference sequence). CDR3 loop: CASSPFPSSGTSLF. The CDR3 bases are TGTGCCAGCAGCCCTTTTCCATCCTCCGGGACTAGCCTCTTC.

The rearrangement joins TRBV6-6 to TRBJ1-6; the match to TRBD1 covers 8 bases. The CDR3 loop spans 17 amino acids. Germline V gene data show CDR1 as MNHNY and CDR2 as SVGAGI (reference sequence). V lost 5 bases to trimming and J lost 7 bases; unmatched junction nucleotides: 13. CDR3 residues: CASSRMTGDGSNSPLHF. DNA of the CDR3: TGTGCCAGCAGTCGCATGACAGGGGACGGGTCCAATTCACCCCTCCACTTT.

This chain connects TRBV6-5 to TRBJ2-5; possible D gene TRBD1, 5 bases. V dropped 6 bases and J dropped 4 bases, with 12 bases sitting between them. The CDR3 sequence is 13 residues long. Germline CDR1 and CDR2: MNHEY and SVGAGI. This chain's CDR3 is CASSKGAIETQYF. CDR3 nucleotides: TGTGCCAGCAGCAAAGGGGCAATAGAGACCCAGTACTTC.

The rearrangement uses TRBV14 and TRBJ2-2; 7 bases agree with TRBD2. Germline V lookup: CDR1 SGHDN, CDR2 FVKESK. Trimming at V came to 4 bases and at J to 5 bases, leaving 4 bases not matched to a gene. The CDR3 has 14 residues. The CDR3 loop is CASSPVSGTGELFF. CDR3 nucleotides: TGTGCCAGCAGCCCGGTTAGCGGGACCGGGGAGCTGTTTTTT.